Sequencing of this T cell receptor (beta chain) was carried out in a study of blood T cell repertoires in COVID-19 (dated by TCRdb to the early 2020s). Notes on the research overall: Samples from collaborators originated in the United States, Italy and Spain and spanned both the acute and convalescent phases of COVID-19. The prospective study material was composed of cDNA or gDNA derived from T cells, B-cell-depleted T cells, or PBMCs. The dataset comprised deeply sampled blood TCRbeta repertoires from subjects exposed to, actively infected with, or recovered from COVID-19. The repertoires were made available in a free public database intended to serve as a resource for research on the immune response to SARS-CoV-2. The samples were drawn from two sources: the first 160 participants of the ongoing ImmuneRACE study, and about 1,300 subjects contributed by 6 global collaborators. A de-identified subject ID, COVID-19 status, age in years and sex were almost always included in the sample metadata. Where HLA class I and class II types were available, the types were taken from metadata supplied by the sample provider, not from assay-based typing.

What the authors observed across the whole study: The quantity of clinical and demographic metadata differed by source and by participant and was supplied without curation.

The immunoSEQ Assay, a bias-controlled multiplex PCR, was used to amplify TCRbeta CDR3 regions from genomic DNA. The study's processing was this. Within the assay, amplification of reference gene primers was used to estimate how many nucleated cells each sample contained. To quantify the absolute abundance of each unique TCRbeta CDR3 rearrangement, sequence reads were collapsed and filtered. Productive Simpson clonality was computed per sample as the square root of Simpson's diversity index over productive rearrangements. This immuneACCESS table, as held by TCRdb, lists in-frame sequences with V and J called but not all clones. Of the missing ones, under half trace to an unresolved V gene in checked studies; the others have no known cause. V, J and clone size were drawn from that table, and D and trimming were deduced from the DNA. Recorded for this sample are about 280,000 clones; under 90% of them occurred a single time. Under 2.5% of the sample goes to the ten largest clones.

Note on this clone: Its specific antigen is unknown. The sample holds no much larger clone one base away, and base qualities are not on file. This CDR3 is also generated by other DNA sequences in the sample.

The CDR3 runs 13 amino acids, cysteine and phenylalanine included. CDR3 DNA is the only sequence kept; it has 39 bases, read in frame from the first base. As encoded in the germline V gene, CDR1 is SGHTA while CDR2 is FQGTGA. V is pared back by 4 bases and J by 6 bases, with 9 bases lying between the germline termini. Each collaborating institution followed its own protocols to collect whole blood in K2EDTA tubes. For TCRbeta analysis, collaborators shipped samples as frozen whole blood, isolated PBMCs, or DNA extracted from either of those sample types. The source material was peripheral blood. Recombination linked TRBV7-3 to TRBJ2-2; TRBD2 could be the D gene, as 6 bases match. The sequence was collected from a man aged 45-65 years with acute or convalescent COVID-19. The DNA sequence is given as TGTGCCAGCAGCTCGACGGGAGCCGGGGAGCTGTTTTTT. This sequence encodes CASSSTGAGELFF.